The present T cell receptor beta chain was sequenced within a study of STAT3 mutations in large granular lymphocyte leukemia. Study background: Roughly half of the longitudinally sequenced T-LGLL patients carried detectable canonical activating STAT3 mutations. Immunosuppressive therapy was given to more than half of T-LGLL patients.

The table came from immunoSEQ multiplex PCR; TCRdb's copy has only in-frame clones and leaves some out. The table records about 16,000 clones, roughly 81% of them present only once. A note on this clone: Its antigen remains unknown.

CDR1 is MGHRA and CDR2 is YSYEKL in the germline V gene. The germline V and J ends were trimmed by 1 base and 2 bases, with 8 bases remaining between them. This CDR3 is built from 14 residues. Regarding the study as a whole: Every T-LGLL patient had at least one immunodominant TCRbeta clonotype. All newly emerging clones after therapy were STAT3 wild type.

The sequence derives from a man aged 50-60 years with T-cell large granular lymphocyte leukemia. Some clones in this sample may be carry-over from other donors' samples. Sequenced input: peripheral blood mononuclear cells. The chain recombines TRBV4-1 with TRBJ2-5; no clear D. CDR3 nucleotides: TGCGCCAGCAGCCAAGGGACGAAACAAGAGACCCAGTACTTC. Its protein product is CASSQGTKQETQYF.